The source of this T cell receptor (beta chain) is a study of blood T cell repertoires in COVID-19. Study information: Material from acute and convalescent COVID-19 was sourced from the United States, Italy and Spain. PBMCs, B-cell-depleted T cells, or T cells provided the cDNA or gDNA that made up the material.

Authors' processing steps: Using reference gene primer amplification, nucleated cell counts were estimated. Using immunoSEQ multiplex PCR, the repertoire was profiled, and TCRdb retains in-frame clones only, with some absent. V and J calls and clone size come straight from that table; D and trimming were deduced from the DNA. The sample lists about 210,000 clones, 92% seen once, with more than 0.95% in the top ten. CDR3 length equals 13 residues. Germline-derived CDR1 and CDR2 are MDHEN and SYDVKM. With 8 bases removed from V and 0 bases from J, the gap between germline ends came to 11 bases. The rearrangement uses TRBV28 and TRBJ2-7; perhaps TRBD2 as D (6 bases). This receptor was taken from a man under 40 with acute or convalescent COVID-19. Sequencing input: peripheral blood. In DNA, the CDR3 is TGTGCCAGCGAGGAGGGGTTCTCCTACGAGCAGTACTTC. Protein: CASEEGFSYEQYF.